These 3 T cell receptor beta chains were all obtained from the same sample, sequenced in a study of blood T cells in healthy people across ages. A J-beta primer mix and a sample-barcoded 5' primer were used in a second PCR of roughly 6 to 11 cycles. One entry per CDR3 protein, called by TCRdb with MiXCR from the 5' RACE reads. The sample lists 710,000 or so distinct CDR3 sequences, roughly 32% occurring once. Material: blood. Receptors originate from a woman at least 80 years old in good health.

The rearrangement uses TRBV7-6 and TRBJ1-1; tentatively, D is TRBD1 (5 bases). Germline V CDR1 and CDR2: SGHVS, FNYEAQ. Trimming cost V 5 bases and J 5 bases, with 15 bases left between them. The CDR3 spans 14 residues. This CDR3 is CASSLGTTGTEAFF. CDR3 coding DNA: TGTGCCAGCAGCCTAGGGACGACGGGGACTGAAGCTTTCTTT. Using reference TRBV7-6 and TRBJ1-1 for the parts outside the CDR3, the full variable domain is GAGVSQSPRYKVTKRGQDVALRCDPISGHVSLYWYRQALGQGPEFLTYFNYEAQQDKSGLPNDRFSAERPEGSISTLTIQRTEQRDSAMYRCASSLGTTGTEAFFGQGTRLTVV.

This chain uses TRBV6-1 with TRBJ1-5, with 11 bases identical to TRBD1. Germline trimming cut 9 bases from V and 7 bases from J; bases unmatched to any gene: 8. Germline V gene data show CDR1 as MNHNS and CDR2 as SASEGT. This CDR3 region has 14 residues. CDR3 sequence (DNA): TGTGCCAGTCGGGACAGGGGGTATGGACAGCCCCAGCATTTT. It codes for CASRDRGYGQPQHF.

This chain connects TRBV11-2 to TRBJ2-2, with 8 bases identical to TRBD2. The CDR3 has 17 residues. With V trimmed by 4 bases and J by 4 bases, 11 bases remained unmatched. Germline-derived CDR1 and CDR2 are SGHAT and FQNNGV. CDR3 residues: CASSSLKTGGLTGELFF. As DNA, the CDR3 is TGTGCCAGCAGCTCGTTGAAAACGGGGGGGCTCACCGGGGAGCTGTTTTTT.